This entry is about one TCR beta chain. The repertoire was sequenced with immunoSEQ multiplex PCR; TCRdb's copy has only in-frame clones and lacks some. The sample includes fewer than 60,000 clones, around 93% of them seen just once. This record belongs to a study of T cell changes during pregnancy in multiple sclerosis. Trimming cost V 2 bases and J 3 bases; bases outside gene matches: 6. This CDR3 region has 15 residues. CDR1 and CDR2 from the germline V gene are MNHEY and SMNVEV (reference sequence). The specimen comprised peripheral blood, sampled after pregnancy. This chain links TRBV27 with TRBJ2-7, with 8 bases matching TRBD2. The receptor comes from a female donor in good health, enrolled as a control in a pregnancy study. CDR3 DNA: TGTGCCAGCAGTTTAGAACTAGCGGTTCACTACGAGCAGTACTTC. Protein product: CASSLELAVHYEQYF.